This T cell receptor beta chain was sequenced for a study of blood T cell repertoires in COVID-19. On the study more broadly: Samples taken during acute and convalescent COVID-19 were collected in the United States, Italy and Spain. PBMCs, B-cell-depleted T cells, or T cells provided the cDNA or gDNA that made up the material.

In the authors' workflow: Nucleated cell number was recorded as an estimate derived from reference gene primer amplification. Assay used: immunoSEQ multiplex PCR; TCRdb lists only in-frame clones, some missing. V, J and clone size were drawn from that table, and D and trimming were deduced from the DNA. The sample holds around 140,000 clones, about 89% seen once. The CDR3 has 14 residues. Trimming took 0 bases from V and 5 from J; bases not matched to a gene: 2. Germline V gene lookup returns CDR1 SGDLS and CDR2 YYNGEE. The chain recombines TRBV9 with TRBJ1-3; 7 bases agree with TRBD1. Sample: peripheral blood. The origin of this receptor is a man aged 50 to 59 with active or convalescent COVID-19. CDR3 bases: TGTGCCAGCAGCGTAGCAGGGGGAAGAAACACCATATATTTT. It is translated as CASSVAGGRNTIYF.